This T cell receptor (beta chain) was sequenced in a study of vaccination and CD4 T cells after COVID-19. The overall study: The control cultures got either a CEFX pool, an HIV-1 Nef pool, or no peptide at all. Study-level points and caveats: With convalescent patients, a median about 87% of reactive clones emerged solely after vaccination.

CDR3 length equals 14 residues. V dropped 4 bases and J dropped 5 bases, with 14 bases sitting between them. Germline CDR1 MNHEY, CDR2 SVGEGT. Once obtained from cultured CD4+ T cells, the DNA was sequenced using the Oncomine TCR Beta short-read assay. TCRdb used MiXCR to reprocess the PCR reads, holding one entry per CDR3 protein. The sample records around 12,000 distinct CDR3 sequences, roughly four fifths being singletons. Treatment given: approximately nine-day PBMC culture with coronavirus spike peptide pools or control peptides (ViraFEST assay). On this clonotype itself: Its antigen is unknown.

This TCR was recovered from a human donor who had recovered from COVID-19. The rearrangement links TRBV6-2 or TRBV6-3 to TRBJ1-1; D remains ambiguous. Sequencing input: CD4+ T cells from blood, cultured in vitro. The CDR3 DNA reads TGTGCCAGCAGTTCGAGGGCCCAAAGGACTGAAGCTTTCTTT. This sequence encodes CASSSRAQRTEAFF.